The 5 T cell receptor beta chains below all came from one sample that was sequenced in a study of blood T cell repertoires in COVID-19. TCRdb's table, derived via immunoSEQ multiplex PCR, lists solely in-frame clones and lacks some. Among roughly 100,000 clones listed, over 75% were seen once. Sequencing was done on a sample of peripheral blood. All receptors derive from a human donor in a cohort sampled during active COVID-19.

The J gene is TRBJ2-3, the V gene TRBV7-8, with D perhaps matching TRBD1 (5 bases). The CDR3 is 14 residues long. Trimming took 3 bases from V and 0 from J, leaving 7 bases between them. Germline CDR1 is SGHVS and CDR2 is FQNEAQ. The chain's CDR3 is CASSLKGSTDTQYF. CDR3 DNA sequence: TGTGCCAGCAGCTTGAAGGGGAGCACAGATACGCAGTATTTT.

This sequence joins TRBV18 and TRBJ2-7; TRBD2 agrees at 10 bases. V lost 4 bases to trimming and J lost 6 bases; unmatched junction nucleotides: 6. The CDR3 is 14 amino acids. Germline V lookup: CDR1 KGHSH, CDR2 LQKENI. The CDR3 reads CASSRTSGVGEQYF. CDR3 sequence (DNA): TGTGCCAGCTCACGGACTAGCGGCGTGGGCGAGCAGTACTTC.

On this clone: Since a much larger clone is just one base distant, this may be a read error. The chain recombines TRBV6-5 with TRBJ1-5, with 7 positions matching TRBD1. The CDR3 is made up of 14 amino acids. The ends lost 4 bases at V and 4 bases at J; junction bases unmatched: 4. The germline gives CDR1 MNHEY, CDR2 SVGAGI. The CDR3 nucleotides are TGTGCCAGCAGTTGGTCAGGGGGGAATCAGCCCCAGCATTTT. This gives the protein CASSWSGGNQPQHF.

CDR3 in DNA: TGTGCCAGCAGCCAAGATCCGGGACAGCCCGAGCAGTACTTC. Its protein is CASSQDPGQPEQYF. This chain uses TRBV4-2 with TRBJ2-7; TRBD1 aligns across 7 bases. The trim removed 0 bases at V and 6 bases at J, leaving 5 bases unmatched. From germline, CDR1 is LGHNA and CDR2 YNFKEQ. This CDR3 comprises 14 residues.

This sequence joins TRBV19 and TRBJ2-7; maybe TRBD1 (6 bases). CDR3 length: 14 amino acids. Germline V gives CDR1 LNHDA, CDR2 SQIVND (reference sequence). Deletions cut 6 bases from V and 4 bases from J, with 16 bases between. The CDR3 DNA reads TGTGCCAGTAGCCCGACAGGAGGACGTTACGAGCAGTACTTC. Protein sequence: CASSPTGGRYEQYF.